These 10 T cell receptor beta chains were all obtained from the same sample, sequenced in a study of PD-L1 blockade in urothelial cancer. The method was immunoSEQ multiplex PCR; TCRdb's version includes in-frame clones alone and lacks a portion of them. Of tens of thousands of clones listed, about 88% were seen once; the top ten hold approximately 2.4%. Indicated time point: peripheral blood 6 weeks after treatment start. The starting material was PBMCs, obtained around atezolizumab (anti-PD-L1) treatment. The receptors originated from a man between 65 and 85 years old with urothelial cancer.

A few counts support this clone. The chain is built from TRBV10-1 and TRBJ1-2; 9 nucleotides match TRBD1. Germline CDR1 is WNHNN and CDR2 is SYGVQD (reference sequence). Trimming took 0 bases from V and 5 from J; bases not matched to a gene: 4. The CDR3 loop spans 15 amino acids. The CDR3 protein is CASSESATGGYGYTF. The DNA of the CDR3 is TGCGCCAGCAGTGAGTCGGCGACAGGGGGATATGGCTACACCTTC.

V usage is TRBV2 and J usage is TRBJ1-1, with TRBD1 as a possible D gene (5 bases). Germline assignment: CDR1 SNHLY and CDR2 FYNNEI. V shed 6 bases and J shed 5 bases, with 7 bases lying between them. This CDR3 comprises 11 residues. The CDR3 DNA is TGTGCCAGCAGAAAGGGGACTGAAGCTTTCTTT. Its translation: CASRKGTEAFF.

This clone was picked up one time. The chain carries TRBV2 and TRBJ1-5; weak D call: TRBD1 (6 bases). The CDR3 extends over 15 amino acids. CDR1 and CDR2 (germline): SNHLY, FYNNEI. Trimming shortened V by 6 bases and J by 6 bases, and 18 bases separated the two germline ends. CDR3: CASSETRGRGQPQHF. The DNA of the CDR3 is TGTGCCAGCAGCGAAACCAGGGGACGAGGTCAGCCCCAGCATTTT.

V gene TRBV4-1 combines with J gene TRBJ2-2; TRBD1 agrees at 9 bases. V lost 2 bases to trimming and J lost 0 bases; unmatched junction nucleotides: 4. This CDR3 has 17 amino acids. Germline V lookup: CDR1 MGHRA, CDR2 YSYEKL. The CDR3 nucleotides read TGCGCCAGCAGCCAACCTACAGGGGGCGCGAACACCGGGGAGCTGTTTTTT. It yields the protein CASSQPTGGANTGELFF.

This clone is a singleton in its sample. The gene calls are TRBV7-9 and TRBJ2-1; TRBD2 matches 13 bases. Per germline, CDR1 SEHNR and CDR2 FQNEAQ (reference sequence). V lost 3 bases and J lost 8; bases outside the gene matches: 4. The CDR3 length is 15 residues. CDR3: CASSFRTSGSDEQFF. In nucleotides, the CDR3 is TGTGCCAGCAGCTTTCGGACTAGCGGGAGTGATGAGCAGTTCTTC.

The chain combines TRBV5-1 with TRBJ2-5, with D perhaps matching TRBD1 (6 bases). Trimming pared 0 bases from V and 2 bases from J, leaving 14 bases between. The CDR3 loop spans 16 amino acids. Per germline, CDR1 SGHRS and CDR2 YFSETQ. The CDR3 here is CASSLVGAAQQETQYF. The CDR3 DNA is TGCGCCAGCAGCTTGGTGGGGGCGGCCCAACAAGAGACCCAGTACTTC.

This sequence joins TRBV18 and TRBJ2-5; TRBD2 is a possible D gene (6 bases). V was shortened by 1 base and J by 5 bases, with 17 bases between the two germline ends. The CDR3 is 16 amino acids. Germline CDR1 reads KGHSH; CDR2 reads LQKENI. This CDR3 is CASSPRPSTSQETQYF. Here the CDR3 DNA reads TGTGCCAGCTCACCACGGCCGAGTACTAGCCAGGAGACCCAGTACTTC.

This clone was observed a handful of times. The V and J genes are TRBV6-5 and TRBJ2-7, with TRBD2 matching 12 bases. The CDR3 consists of 15 residues. The ends lost 6 bases at V and 2 bases at J; junction bases unmatched: 5. Looked up from germline, CDR1 is MNHEY and CDR2 is SVGAGI. The CDR3, as DNA: TGTGCCAGCAGGCTGGGACTAGCGGGTACCTACGAGCAGTACTTC. Protein product: CASRLGLAGTYEQYF.

This rearrangement joins TRBV30 to TRBJ2-6, with 10 bases fitting TRBD1. Germline trimming cut 4 bases from V and 0 bases from J; bases unmatched to any gene: 6. This CDR3 is 17 amino acids long. In germline, CDR1 is GTSNPN, CDR2 SVGIG (reference sequence). The CDR3 protein is CAWNRDRGSSGANVLTF. As DNA, the CDR3 is TGTGCCTGGAACCGGGACAGGGGTAGCTCTGGGGCCAACGTCCTGACTTTC.

V usage is TRBV10-3 and J usage is TRBJ2-5; possibly TRBD1 for D (5 bases). Trimming left V 4 bases short and J 2 bases short, with 8 bases between. Per germline, CDR1 ENHRY and CDR2 SYGVKD. This CDR3 comprises 13 residues. In nucleotides, the CDR3 is TGTGCCATCAGTGTCAACAGGCAAGAGACCCAGTACTTC. Its protein is CAISVNRQETQYF.